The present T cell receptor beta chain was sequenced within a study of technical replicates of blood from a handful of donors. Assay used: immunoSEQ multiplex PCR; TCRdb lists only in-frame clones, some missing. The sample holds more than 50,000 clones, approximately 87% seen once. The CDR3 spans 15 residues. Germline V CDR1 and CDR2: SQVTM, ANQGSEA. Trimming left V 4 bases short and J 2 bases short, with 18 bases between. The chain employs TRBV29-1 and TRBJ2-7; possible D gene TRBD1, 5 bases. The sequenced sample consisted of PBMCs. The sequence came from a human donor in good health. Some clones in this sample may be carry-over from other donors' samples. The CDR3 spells CSVVFYKGSPYEQYF. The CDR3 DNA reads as TGCAGCGTTGTTTTCTATAAGGGGTCCCCCTACGAGCAGTACTTC.